The 26 T cell receptor beta chains below were found in one sample sequenced in a study of T-cell memory formation after mild COVID-19. TCRdb redid the calling of the 5' RACE reads with MiXCR, one entry per CDR3 protein. Of about 610,000 distinct CDR3 sequences in the sample, around 15% are singletons; the top ten hold about 8.6%. Sequencing was performed on PBMCs or a T cell subset sorted from them (not recorded which). These receptors came from an adult woman who had mild COVID-19 (a few samples of this study predate the infection). Cell type and time point are not known.

The chain couples TRBV3-1 to TRBJ2-7; 8 nucleotides agree with TRBD2. Looked up from germline, CDR1 is LGHDT and CDR2 is YNNKEL (reference sequence). Unmatched junction bases numbered 3, after V lost 1 base and J lost 1 base. CDR3 length equals 15 residues. The CDR3 DNA is TGTGCCAGCAGCCAAGGCGCGGGGGGTTCCTACGAGCAGTACTTC. It specifies CASSQGAGGSYEQYF.

This clonotype was observed a handful of times. The rearrangement joins TRBV27 to TRBJ1-1; 7 bases fit TRBD1. V lost 5 bases and J lost 1; bases outside the gene matches: 13. CDR3 length: 17 residues. Looked up from germline, CDR1 is MNHEY and CDR2 is SMNVEV (reference sequence). The CDR3 DNA sequence: TGTGCCAGCAGTACGACAGGGCTGCTCCTATGGAACACTGAAGCTTTCTTT. Residues: CASSTTGLLLWNTEAFF.

This clonotype was seen a few times. This sequence joins TRBV11-1 and TRBJ2-6; D gene uncertain. V shed 2 bases and J shed 0 bases, with 8 bases lying between them. The CDR3 runs 16 residues. Germline assignment: CDR1 SGHAT and CDR2 FQDESV (reference sequence). The CDR3 loop is CASSLMWGSGANVLTF. DNA of the CDR3: TGTGCCAGCAGCTTAATGTGGGGCTCTGGGGCCAACGTCCTGACTTTC. The complete variable domain, with remaining parts taken from reference TRBV11-1 and TRBJ2-6, reads EAEVAQSPRYKITEKSQAVAFWCDPISGHATLYWYRQILGQGPELLVQFQDESVVDDSQLPKDRFSAERLKGVDSTLKIQPAELGDSAMYLCASSLMWGSGANVLTFGAGSRLTVL.

The chain carries TRBV9 and TRBJ2-7, with 7 bases lining up with TRBD1. Trimming removed 0 bases from V and 2 bases from J; junction bases left unmatched: 5. CDR3 length equals 15 residues. CDR1 and CDR2 from the germline V gene are SGDLS and YYNGEE. As DNA, the CDR3 is TGTGCCAGCAGCGTAGGGGACAGCAATACCTACGAGCAGTACTTC. Translating it yields CASSVGDSNTYEQYF.

In this sample, this clonotype turned up a few times. CDR3 region: CASSADRGMNTEAFF. The CDR3 region has the DNA TGTGCCAGCAGTGCGGACAGGGGCATGAACACTGAAGCTTTCTTT. The chain employs TRBV6-5 and TRBJ1-1, with 9 bases identical to TRBD1. This CDR3 is 15 amino acids long. The germline V gene has CDR1 MNHEY and CDR2 SVGAGI. V lost 5 bases, J lost 0 bases, and 4 bases stayed unmatched.

Many counts were recorded for this clonotype. At one boundary the junction diverges from the germline segment, which might be a read error. The chain is built from TRBV7-7 and TRBJ2-2; 10 bases are shared with TRBD2. Per germline, CDR1 SSHAT and CDR2 FNYEAQ (reference sequence). The CDR3 sequence is 17 residues long. The CDR3 protein is CASSLGAGGPLAGELFF. CDR3 nucleotide sequence: TGTGCTAGCAGCTTAGGAGCGGGAGGGCCCTTGGCCGGGGAGCTGTTTTTT.

This clonotype was detected once. This sequence joins TRBV19 and TRBJ1-1; 7 bases match TRBD1. The CDR3 runs to 13 residues. V dropped 7 bases and J dropped 5; count of bases not matched to a gene: 7. CDR1 and CDR2 (germline): LNHDA, SQIVND (reference sequence). Written as DNA, the CDR3 is TGTGCCAGTACCAGGGGGGGAGAAACTGAAGCTTTCTTT. This gives the protein CASTRGGETEAFF.

Here the CDR3 reads CATSRWTATEAFF. In nucleotides, the CDR3 is TGTGCCACCAGCAGGTGGACAGCCACTGAAGCTTTCTTT. This chain joins TRBV15 and TRBJ1-1; D possibly corresponds to TRBD1 (6 bases). The V and J ends lost 3 bases and 4 bases respectively, with 9 bases between them. Germline V gene data show CDR1 as LNHNV and CDR2 as YYDKDF (reference sequence). The CDR3 length is 13 residues.

This clonotype was seen only a few times. V is TRBV7-9 and J is TRBJ1-2, with D possibly being TRBD1 (5 bases). CDR3 size: 13 residues. V gave up 6 bases and J gave up 5 bases, with 13 bases separating them. Per germline, CDR1 SEHNR and CDR2 FQNEAQ (reference sequence). CDR3 DNA: TGTGCCAGCAGTCTTGACAGCCTGTATGGCTACACCTTC. Amino acids: CASSLDSLYGYTF.

This clonotype was detected a few times. The gene calls are TRBV7-6 and TRBJ2-2; 7 bases are a match to TRBD1. Losses at the gene ends were 2 bases for V and 3 bases for J; bases not matched to a gene: 6. CDR1 and CDR2 from the germline V gene are SGHVS and FNYEAQ. The CDR3 length is 16 residues. CDR3 loop: CASSLRRGQYTGELFF. The CDR3 DNA reads as TGTGCCAGCAGCTTAAGAAGGGGACAGTACACCGGGGAGCTGTTTTTT.

The sample holds a few counts of this clonotype. This chain joins TRBV29-1 and TRBJ2-4, with D perhaps matching TRBD1 or TRBD2 (5 bases each). V was shortened by 5 bases and J by 6 bases, with 11 bases between the two germline ends. Germline V CDR1 and CDR2: SQVTM, ANQGSEA. CDR3 length equals 12 residues. The CDR3 sequence: CSVQVGGNIQYF. The CDR3 DNA sequence: TGCAGCGTTCAGGTTGGGGGAAACATTCAGTACTTC.

V and J are TRBV18 and TRBJ2-7; 8 bases line up with TRBD1. The V gene end was trimmed by 4 bases and the J gene end by 2 bases; junction bases not matched to a gene: 10. The germline CDR1 and CDR2 sequences are KGHSH and LQKENI. The CDR3 has 16 residues. The CDR3 here is CASSQRDRMTAYEQYF. CDR3 coding DNA: TGTGCCAGCTCACAACGGGACAGGATGACAGCCTACGAGCAGTACTTC.

The CDR3 spells CASSIGGRNTEAFF. The CDR3, as DNA: TGTGCCAGTAGTATAGGGGGCCGGAACACTGAAGCTTTCTTT. V and J are TRBV19 and TRBJ1-1; tentatively, D is TRBD1 (5 bases). The V end lost 1 base, the J end lost 1 base, and 7 bases lay between the germline ends. CDR3 length: 14 residues. Germline assignment: CDR1 LNHDA and CDR2 SQIVND (reference sequence).

This clonotype was seen only a few times. The rearrangement links TRBV7-6 to TRBJ1-3, with D uncertain. The length of the CDR3 is 14 residues. V was cut by 4 bases and J by 1 base, with 8 bases left in between. Germline assignment: CDR1 SGHVS and CDR2 FNYEAQ. CDR3 in amino acids: CASSSQMSGNTIYF. Written as DNA, the CDR3 is TGTGCCAGCAGCTCGCAGATGTCTGGAAACACCATATATTTT.

This chain links TRBV4-1 with TRBJ2-3; D is perhaps TRBD2 (6 bases). Germline CDR1 MGHRA, CDR2 YSYEKL. Trimming cost V 0 bases and J 9 bases, with 16 bases left between them. The CDR3 contains 15 residues. DNA of the CDR3: TGCGCCAGCAGCCAAGAGATCGCCGGGACTCAGACGCAGTATTTT. Its protein is CASSQEIAGTQTQYF.

This clonotype was recorded a few times. The chain joins TRBV6-5 to TRBJ1-1; 7 bases map to TRBD1. With V trimmed by 7 bases and J by 6 bases, 11 bases remained unmatched. Germline V gives CDR1 MNHEY, CDR2 SVGAGI. The CDR3 contains 14 residues. The CDR3 spells CASTKGQPFSEAFF. The DNA of the CDR3 is TGTGCCAGCACCAAGGGACAGCCGTTCTCTGAAGCTTTCTTT.

The sample holds a few counts of this clonotype. The rearrangement joins TRBV7-2 to TRBJ2-7; D is perhaps TRBD1 (6 bases). The V gene lost 5 bases and the J gene lost 3 bases, with 14 bases spanning the gap. The germline V gene encodes CDR1 SGHTA and CDR2 FQGNSA. The CDR3 runs 14 residues. This CDR3 is CASSAQGGGYEQYF. In DNA form, the CDR3 reads TGTGCCAGCAGCGCACAGGGTGGGGGCTACGAGCAGTACTTC.

The rearrangement uses TRBV5-1 and TRBJ2-7; TRBD2 agrees at 13 bases. From germline, CDR1 is SGHRS and CDR2 YFSETQ. With V trimmed by 3 bases and J by 0 bases, 6 bases remained unmatched. The CDR3 has 17 amino acids. The CDR3 spells CASSSWTSGSHSYEQYF. The DNA for the CDR3 is TGCGCCAGCAGCTCTTGGACTAGCGGGAGCCACTCCTACGAGCAGTACTTC. Looking up the rest from reference TRBV5-1 and TRBJ2-7 gives the full variable domain: KAGVTQTPRYLIKTRGQQVTLSCSPISGHRSVSWYQQTPGQGLQFLFEYFSETQRNKGNFPGRFSGRQFSNSRSEMNVSTLELGDSALYLCASSSWTSGSHSYEQYFGPGTRLTVT.

This clonotype was detected many times. J is TRBJ2-7 and V is TRBV4-1, with D perhaps TRBD1 (6 bases). The germline CDR1 and CDR2 sequences are MGHRA and YSYEKL. The CDR3 covers 16 residues. V was clipped by 0 bases and J by 1 base, with 13 bases between them. The CDR3 sequence is CASSQDLETGSYEQYF. DNA of the CDR3: TGCGCCAGCAGCCAAGATCTCGAGACAGGATCCTACGAGCAGTACTTC.

This clonotype was detected many times. The chain uses TRBV3-1 and TRBJ2-2; 12 bases align to TRBD2. The V and J ends lost 5 bases and 4 bases, in that order; junction bases with no gene match: 8. Per the germline V gene, CDR1 is LGHDT and CDR2 is YNNKEL (reference sequence). This CDR3 has 17 amino acids. The CDR3 DNA sequence: TGTGCCAGCAGCTCTTGGACTAGCGGGACGCTCACCGGGGAGCTGTTTTTT. It encodes CASSSWTSGTLTGELFF.

The chain links TRBV2 to TRBJ2-7; 9 positions match TRBD1. Trimming cost V 4 bases and J 3 bases; bases outside gene matches: 4. Germline lookup yields CDR1 SNHLY and CDR2 FYNNEI. The CDR3 is made up of 14 amino acids. This CDR3 is CASSVGQGFYEQYF. The CDR3, as DNA: TGTGCCAGCAGTGTAGGACAGGGGTTCTACGAGCAGTACTTC. The full variable domain, completed using reference TRBV2 and TRBJ2-7, is EPEVTQTPSHQVTQMGQEVILRCVPISNHLYFYWYRQILGQKVEFLVSFYNNEISEKSEIFDDQFSVERPDGSNFTLKIRSTKLEDSAMYFCASSVGQGFYEQYFGPGTRLTVT.

The V call is TRBV6-1, the J call TRBJ2-1; D may match TRBD1 or TRBD2 (6 bases each). Trimming cost V 9 bases and J 9 bases, with 18 bases left between them. Germline lookup yields CDR1 MNHNS and CDR2 SASEGT. CDR3 length: 13 amino acids. The CDR3 region has the DNA TGTGCCAGTAGGGGGGCGCCCTCGGGTGAGCAGTTCTTC. Amino acid sequence: CASRGAPSGEQFF.

Only a few counts were recorded for this clonotype. The chain recombines TRBV3-1 with TRBJ2-5; 11 bases line up with TRBD1. CDR1 is LGHDT and CDR2 is YNNKEL in the germline V gene (reference sequence). After removal of 4 bases from V and 1 base from J, the junction contained 8 bases not matched to a gene. The CDR3 loop spans 17 amino acids. The chain's CDR3 is CASSPIWDRGFQETQYF. The CDR3 DNA follows: TGTGCCAGCAGCCCAATTTGGGACAGGGGGTTCCAAGAGACCCAGTACTTC.

The rearrangement links TRBV27 to TRBJ1-1; 8 positions match TRBD1. The CDR3 consists of 14 residues. The V segment lost 6 bases and the J segment 10 bases; nucleotides outside the gene matches: 13. Germline-derived CDR1 and CDR2 are MNHEY and SMNVEV (reference sequence). CDR3: CASSPPIRGRRAFF. CDR3 DNA sequence: TGTGCCAGCAGCCCACCCATCAGGGGGCGCAGAGCTTTCTTT.

A few counts support this clonotype. The CDR3 bases are TGTGCCAGCAGCTTAGTTCGACTAGCGGGGATCAATGAGCAGTTCTTC. It codes for CASSLVRLAGINEQFF. The chain has TRBV7-9 and TRBJ2-1, with 11 nucleotides matching TRBD2. Germline CDR1 and CDR2: SEHNR and FQNEAQ (reference sequence). The CDR3 has 16 amino acids. V shed 1 base and J 6 bases; nucleotides not matched to a gene: 5.

At least ten counts were recorded for this clonotype. The J gene is TRBJ2-1, the V gene TRBV7-2; 14 positions agree with TRBD2. The CDR3 runs 19 residues. CDR1 and CDR2 from the germline V gene are SGHTA and FQGNSA. J was trimmed by 2 bases and V by 5 bases; bases with no gene match: 11. CDR3 coding DNA: TGTGCCAGCAGCCCAAAATCCGGGACTAGCGGGGGTACCTACAATGAGCAGTTCTTC. Amino acids: CASSPKSGTSGGTYNEQFF.